This T cell receptor (beta chain) was profiled in a study of Ad26.COV2.S vaccination and SARS-CoV-2 variants (dated by TCRdb to about 2021). Turning to the overall study: Donors in the vaccine arm were drawn from COV1001, a phase I-IIa trial of Ad26.COV2.S in healthy adults that was multicentre, randomized, double-blind and placebo-controlled. Ad26.COV2.S was administered intramuscularly at 5 x 10^10 or 1 x 10^11 viral particles, either as a single shot or as two shots given 56 days apart. TCRbeta repertoire sequencing served as the tool for gauging how specific and how broad the SARS-CoV-2-reactive T cell receptors were following Ad26.COV2.S vaccination. The TCR-sequenced set comprised approximately 30 samples: about 19 Ad26.COV2.S vaccine recipients, 5 placebo recipients and 8 SARS-CoV-2 convalescent individuals. Trial participants were randomized into five groups of five: low-dose or high-dose Ad26.COV2.S given once or twice, or placebo on both occasions. Investigators remained blinded to trial group allocation during experiments and outcome assessment.

Comment on this clone: This receptor's antigen is unknown. The input lacks base qualities; no much larger clone sits a single base away.

Relative to germline, V is 6 bases shorter and J is 6 bases shorter, with 18 bases between their ends. From the germline V gene, CDR1 is MGHDK and CDR2 is SYGVNS. The CDR3 spans 15 residues, from the cysteine through the phenylalanine. The kept DNA is CDR3 alone, 45 bases in frame from the first base. TCRbeta CDR3 regions were sequenced with the immunoSEQ Assay. After extraction, genomic DNA underwent amplification by bias-controlled multiplex PCR, followed by high-throughput sequencing. The study's own analysis went as follows. Collapsing and filtering of sequences were performed to quantify the absolute abundance of each unique TCRbeta CDR3 region. Usable DNA was measured by amplifying reference genes present in all nucleated cells, and TCRbeta template counts were normalized to that usable DNA to estimate T cell fraction. Repertoire TCRs were annotated as SARS-CoV-2-specific when V gene, CDR3 amino acid sequence and J gene were exactly matched to a known reactive TCR set. MIRA supplied the reference SARS-CoV-2 TCR set, which was filtered for enrichment in COVID-19-positive ImmuneCODE repertoires so that public or cross-reactive TCRs were removed. Using the MIRA antigens, annotated TCRs were further analysed by specific ORF or by position within an ORF. Breadth was defined as annotated unique rearrangements over total unique productive rearrangements; depth was the summed frequency of those rearrangements. Two-sided Wilcoxon rank-sum tests were applied when comparing TCR breadth between groups. As stored in TCRdb, this immuneACCESS dataset retains in-frame rearrangements with V and J assigned. A fraction of the clones does not appear; measured against another copy, unresolved V genes explain less than half of the discrepancy, and the remainder lacks a known reason. For V, J and clone size, that table is used; D and trimming come from the DNA. This sample lists about 400,000 clones; 89% were detected once. The ten largest clonotypes hold around 1.8% of the sample.

General findings and caveats noted by the study authors: The authors noted that total T cell responses may have been underestimated by the TCR breadth and depth analyses. Comparing responses between vaccine doses or regimens was not something the study was powered to do. After vaccination, substantial breadth of spike-specific CD8+ and CD4+ T cell responses was reported. Compared with placebo recipients, Ad26.COV2.S recipients showed higher spike-specific TCR breadth (P = 0.0014). Vaccine and placebo recipients had similar non-spike TCR breadth, a finding consistent with the vaccine containing only spike.

The treatment or condition label for this specimen denotes: roughly 18 received Ad26.COV2.S at low or high dose, single or two shots; roughly 5 received placebo; per-sample allocation not given. Repertoires of vaccine and placebo recipients were sequenced from samples collected on day 63 after the first injection. Between 29 July and 7 August 2020, Cohort 1b enrolled fewer than 30 adults aged 18-55 years at one site in Boston, USA. Ad26.COV2.S consisted of a replication-incompetent adenovirus type 26 vector by which a prefusion-stabilized SARS-CoV-2 spike protein from the original Wuhan strain was expressed.

The source material was peripheral blood, sampled in a trial of Ad26.COV2.S vaccine versus placebo. The receptor's source is a person between 18 and 65 years old who received the Ad26.COV2.S COVID-19 vaccine or a placebo. Recombination connected TRBV25-1 to TRBJ2-1; the D call is possibly TRBD1 or TRBD2, each sharing 5 bases. The CDR3 sequence is CASSVEQASSNEQFF. The DNA sequence is as follows: TGTGCCAGCAGCGTGGAACAGGCTAGCAGCAATGAGCAGTTCTTC.